What follows are 27 T cell receptor beta chains derived from one specimen sequenced in a study of cytomegalovirus exposure and HLA in healthy donors. PCR primers comprised 60 Vbeta and 13 Jbeta primers. Generated by immunoSEQ multiplex PCR, the TCRdb table keeps only in-frame clones and is missing some. This table has over 100,000 clones, 76% appearing once. Sequencing used PBMCs. The receptors shown here come from a woman in her 50s in good health and CMV-seropositive.

The V call is TRBV11-3, the J call TRBJ1-1; D remains ambiguous. This CDR3 is built from 13 residues. V was cut by 4 bases and J by 4 bases, with 10 bases left in between. Germline V gene lookup returns CDR1 SGHNT and CDR2 YENEEA. CDR3 region: CASSSRAITEAFF. CDR3 nucleotides: TGTGCCAGCAGCTCGCGGGCCATCACTGAAGCTTTCTTT. Full variable domain (outside the CDR3, taken from reference TRBV11-3 and TRBJ1-1): EAGVVQSPRYKIIEKKQPVAFWCNPISGHNTLYWYLQNLGQGPELLIRYENEEAVDDSQLPKDRFSAERLKGVDSTLKIQPAELGDSAVYLCASSSRAITEAFFGQGTRLTVV.

The rearrangement links TRBV6-6 to TRBJ2-7; 9 bases match TRBD2. The CDR3 has 15 residues. The J segment lost 1 base and the V segment lost 6 bases, leaving 7 bases of the junction unmatched. The V gene's germline CDR1 is MNHNY and CDR2 SVGAGI (reference sequence). CDR3: CASSARSGGSYEQYF. The CDR3 region has the DNA TGTGCCAGCAGCGCTAGGAGCGGGGGGTCCTACGAGCAGTACTTC.

The chain couples TRBV19 to TRBJ2-1, with TRBD1 identical over 9 bases. CDR3 size: 15 residues. The J segment lost 8 bases and the V segment lost 4 bases, leaving 9 bases of the junction unmatched. Germline values: CDR1 LNHDA, CDR2 SQIVND (reference sequence). The CDR3 loop is CASSTGTGRMDEQFF. The CDR3 DNA follows: TGTGCCAGTAGTACCGGGACAGGGAGGATGGATGAGCAGTTCTTC.

The V gene is TRBV9, the J gene TRBJ2-3; 14 nucleotides match TRBD2. The CDR3 covers 15 residues. Trimming at V came to 2 bases and at J to 5 bases, leaving 1 base not matched to a gene. Per the germline V gene, CDR1 is SGDLS and CDR2 is YYNGEE. CDR3 protein: CASSVGTSGRDTQYF. The CDR3 region has the DNA TGTGCCAGCAGCGTGGGGACTAGCGGGAGAGATACGCAGTATTTT. Using reference TRBV9 and TRBJ2-3 for the parts outside the CDR3, the full variable domain is DSGVTQTPKHLITATGQRVTLRCSPRSGDLSVYWYQQSLDQGLQFLIQYYNGEERAKGNILERFSAQQFPDLHSELNLSSLELGDSALYFCASSVGTSGRDTQYFGPGTRLTVL.

The V and J genes are TRBV15 and TRBJ2-6; TRBD1 matches at 10 bases. This CDR3 spans 18 amino acids. J gave up 3 bases and V 0 bases, and 5 bases lay outside the gene matches. The germline CDR1 and CDR2 sequences are LNHNV and YYDKDF (reference sequence). CDR3 protein: CATSREDRGIFGANVLTF. The CDR3 DNA reads TGTGCCACCAGCAGAGAGGACAGGGGGATTTTTGGGGCCAACGTCCTGACTTTC.

The sample holds one count of this clone. This chain connects TRBV5-4 to TRBJ1-1; unclear D gene. CDR1 is SGHNT, CDR2 YYREEE, per germline (reference sequence). V dropped 0 bases and J dropped 5 bases, with 11 bases sitting between them. This CDR3 contains 14 residues. DNA of the CDR3: TGTGCCAGCAGCTTGGCCCAGCCGGGGACTGAAGCTTTCTTT. Amino acid sequence: CASSLAQPGTEAFF.

This chain uses TRBV18 with TRBJ2-7; TRBD2 matches 10 bases. Germline CDR1 reads KGHSH; CDR2 reads LQKENI. The CDR3 is 19 residues long. The junction had 20 bases not matched to a gene; V was cut back by 5 bases and J by 4 bases. As DNA, the CDR3 is TGTGCCAGCTCATCGAGGTGGGCTAGCGGGGGCCAGAAGGAATACGAGCAGTACTTC. Residues: CASSSRWASGGQKEYEQYF.

This sequence joins TRBV2 and TRBJ1-2, with D uncertain. Germline V lookup: CDR1 SNHLY, CDR2 FYNNEI. The CDR3 is 12 amino acids. Trimming removed 4 bases at V and 10 bases at J, with 13 bases between. The CDR3 loop reads CASSGRLDDYTF. In DNA, the CDR3 is TGTGCCAGCAGTGGGCGGCTTGATGACTACACCTTC.

This chain uses TRBV10-3 with TRBJ2-1; 9 bases fit TRBD2. Trimming took 6 bases from V and 9 from J; bases not matched to a gene: 18. CDR1 ENHRY and CDR2 SYGVKD come from the germline V gene. This CDR3 is built from 17 residues. The CDR3 is CAIRETSEAGGHFEQFF. The CDR3 DNA sequence: TGTGCCATCAGAGAGACGAGCGAGGCGGGAGGGCATTTTGAGCAGTTCTTC.

The chain joins TRBV7-3 to TRBJ2-1; 7 bases agree with TRBD2. Germline V CDR1 and CDR2: SGHTA, FQGTGA. The V segment lost 0 bases and the J segment 7 bases; nucleotides outside the gene matches: 6. This CDR3 has 15 amino acids. The CDR3 nucleotides are TGTGCCAGCAGCTTAACGGGGGGGGACGGTAATGAGCAGTTCTTC. Its protein is CASSLTGGDGNEQFF. Full variable domain (remainder filled in from reference TRBV7-3 and TRBJ2-1): GAGVSQTPSNKVTEKGKYVELRCDPISGHTALYWYRQSLGQGPEFLIYFQGTGAADDSGLPNDRFFAVRPEGSVSTLKIQRTERGDSAVYLCASSLTGGDGNEQFFGPGTRLTVL.

This clone was seen a single time. This chain links TRBV7-9 with TRBJ2-3, with 9 bases identical to TRBD1. The CDR3 has 15 residues. The J segment lost 1 base and the V segment lost 5 bases, leaving 4 bases of the junction unmatched. CDR1 is SEHNR, CDR2 FQNEAQ, per germline (reference sequence). The DNA of the CDR3 is TGTGCCAGCAGCCCAGGGGACAGGGGCACAGATACGCAGTATTTT. Protein sequence: CASSPGDRGTDTQYF.

DNA for the CDR3: TGTGCCAGCAAAGGGGCTAGCGGGGAAGAGACCCAGTACTTC. Amino acids: CASKGASGEETQYF. This chain joins TRBV6-5 and TRBJ2-5, with 9 bases identical to TRBD2. The junction had 6 bases not matched to a gene; V was cut back by 7 bases and J by 3 bases. The CDR3 extends over 14 amino acids. Germline V gene lookup returns CDR1 MNHEY and CDR2 SVGAGI.

This clone has just a few counts. This chain links TRBV10-3 with TRBJ2-5; 7 bases match TRBD2. The germline gives CDR1 ENHRY, CDR2 SYGVKD. The CDR3 runs 11 residues. V gave up 10 bases and J gave up 5 bases; unmatched junction bases: 4. The DNA of the CDR3 is TGTGCCACTAGCGGTAGGGAGACCCAGTACTTC. It yields the protein CATSGRETQYF.

V usage is TRBV9 and J usage is TRBJ2-7, with TRBD2 as a possible D gene (5 bases). The CDR3 runs to 14 residues. V was clipped by 0 bases and J by 6 bases, with 13 bases between them. Germline CDR1 is SGDLS and CDR2 is YYNGEE. The DNA for the CDR3 is TGTGCCAGCAGCGTAGATAGGGAGTTCGGCGAGCAGTACTTC. Translated: CASSVDREFGEQYF.

The chain carries TRBV18 and TRBJ2-7; D perhaps matches TRBD2 (6 bases). Trimming left V 6 bases short and J 5 bases short, with 17 bases between. CDR3 length: 14 residues. CDR1 and CDR2 from the germline V gene are KGHSH and LQKENI. The CDR3 bases are TGTGCCAGCTCGCCGGGACTTGGAGGGGACGAGCAGTACTTC. Encoded protein: CASSPGLGGDEQYF.

The V call is TRBV7-9, the J call TRBJ2-3; D unclear. This CDR3 spans 16 amino acids. Germline V lookup: CDR1 SEHNR, CDR2 FQNEAQ (reference sequence). V was clipped by 5 bases and J by 0 bases, with 15 bases between them. CDR3 bases: TGTGCCAGCAGCCAAGCGCGCTACCTTAGCACAGATACGCAGTATTTT. Amino acid sequence: CASSQARYLSTDTQYF.

This clone occurred a few times. This sequence joins TRBV27 and TRBJ1-2, with 9 bases aligning to TRBD1. J gave up 4 bases and V 5 bases, and 20 bases lay outside the gene matches. Looked up from germline, CDR1 is MNHEY and CDR2 is SMNVEV (reference sequence). The CDR3 contains 19 residues. The CDR3 here is CASSPGTGSVVALGYGYTF. The DNA for the CDR3 is TGTGCCAGCAGTCCCGGGACAGGGTCCGTTGTAGCGCTGGGCTATGGCTACACCTTC.

The genes are TRBV18 and TRBJ2-1, with 8 nucleotides matching TRBD2. From germline, CDR1 is KGHSH and CDR2 LQKENI. V dropped 3 bases and J dropped 5; count of bases not matched to a gene: 6. The CDR3 is 15 residues long. The CDR3 nucleotides read TGTGCCAGCTCACCGGGGGCGGGAGGCCACAATGAGCAGTTCTTC. Protein: CASSPGAGGHNEQFF. The whole variable domain, remainder taken from reference TRBV18 and TRBJ2-1, is NAGVMQNPRHLVRRRGQEARLRCSPMKGHSHVYWYRQLPEEGLKFMVYLQKENIIDESGMPKERFSAEFPKEGPSILRIQQVVRGDSAAYFCASSPGAGGHNEQFFGPGTRLTVL.

Concerning this clone: Germline is not matched at one junction end, which may reflect a read error. The gene calls are TRBV12-5 and TRBJ2-6, with D possibly TRBD1 on 5 matching bases. The CDR3 runs to 15 residues. Looked up from germline, CDR1 is LGHNT and CDR2 is FRNRAP. This CDR3 reads CASGFWTSGANGLTF. The DNA of the CDR3 is TGTGCTAGTGGTTTTTGGACCTCTGGGGCCAACGGCCTGACTTTC.

The chain uses TRBV11-2 and TRBJ2-7, with D possibly matching TRBD1 (6 bases). The germline gives CDR1 SGHAT, CDR2 FQNNGV. With 4 bases removed from V and 6 bases from J, the gap between germline ends came to 22 bases. The CDR3 spans 16 residues. The DNA for the CDR3 is TGTGCCAGCAGCTGGCGTACAGGGTTACGGGTAGGCGAGCAGTACTTC. Amino acids: CASSWRTGLRVGEQYF.

V and J are TRBV4-2 and TRBJ2-2; the match to TRBD2 covers 7 bases. Germline V lookup: CDR1 LGHNA, CDR2 YNFKEQ. V gave up 6 bases and J gave up 0 bases; unmatched junction bases: 4. The CDR3 sequence is 15 residues long. CDR3 coding DNA: TGTGCCAGCAGTCCAAGCGGGGCGAACACCGGGGAGCTGTTTTTT. This translates into CASSPSGANTGELFF.

The chain couples TRBV7-2 to TRBJ2-7; tentative D call: TRBD2 (6 bases). V gave up 4 bases and J gave up 4 bases, with 23 bases separating them. Germline CDR1 and CDR2: SGHTA and FQGNSA. This CDR3 comprises 17 residues. CDR3 in DNA: TGTGCCAGCAGCTCAAAATTCACTACCCGGGAGTGGTACGAGCAGTACTTC. Its protein product is CASSSKFTTREWYEQYF.

V usage is TRBV7-9 and J usage is TRBJ2-5; a possible D gene is TRBD1 (6 bases). CDR3 length equals 14 residues. Germline lookup yields CDR1 SEHNR and CDR2 FQNEAQ (reference sequence). With 4 bases removed from V and 5 bases from J, the gap between germline ends came to 14 bases. CDR3 residues: CASSWDTGVETQYF. CDR3 DNA: TGTGCCAGCAGCTGGGACACTGGCGTTGAGACCCAGTACTTC.

This clone was recorded only once. The rearrangement joins TRBV5-1 to TRBJ1-6, with 7 bases lining up with TRBD1. Germline V gene sequence: CDR1 SGHRS, CDR2 YFSETQ. J lost 7 bases, V lost 4 bases, and 5 bases had no gene match. CDR3 length: 14 amino acids. CDR3 loop: CASSPGGKNSPLHF. The CDR3 nucleotides read TGCGCCAGCAGCCCAGGGGGGAAGAATTCACCCCTCCACTTT.

The rearrangement joins TRBV5-6 to TRBJ2-2, with TRBD1 identical over 9 bases. The J segment lost 4 bases and the V segment lost 4 bases, leaving 5 bases of the junction unmatched. The CDR3 consists of 15 residues. CDR1 is SGHDT and CDR2 is YYEEEE in the germline V gene. DNA for the CDR3: TGTGCCAGCAGCGCCCAGACAGGGGGCACCGGGGAGCTGTTTTTT. It codes for CASSAQTGGTGELFF.

The chain is built from TRBV19 and TRBJ2-1; maybe TRBD2 (6 bases). This CDR3 contains 15 residues. The germline gives CDR1 LNHDA, CDR2 SQIVND (reference sequence). V lost 6 bases, J lost 3 bases, and 15 bases lay in between. CDR3 nucleotides: TGTGCCAGTAGCGGCAGGGACTCAGTCTACAATGAGCAGTTCTTC. This codes for CASSGRDSVYNEQFF.

CDR3 sequence reads: CASSQQEGTEAFF. The CDR3 DNA is TGCGCCAGCAGTCAACAGGAGGGCACTGAAGCTTTCTTT. The chain is built from TRBV4-3 and TRBJ1-1; tentatively, D is TRBD1 (5 bases). CDR1 is LGHNA and CDR2 is YSLEER in the germline V gene. Trimming shortened V by 6 bases and J by 4 bases, and 12 bases separated the two germline ends. CDR3 length: 13 amino acids.